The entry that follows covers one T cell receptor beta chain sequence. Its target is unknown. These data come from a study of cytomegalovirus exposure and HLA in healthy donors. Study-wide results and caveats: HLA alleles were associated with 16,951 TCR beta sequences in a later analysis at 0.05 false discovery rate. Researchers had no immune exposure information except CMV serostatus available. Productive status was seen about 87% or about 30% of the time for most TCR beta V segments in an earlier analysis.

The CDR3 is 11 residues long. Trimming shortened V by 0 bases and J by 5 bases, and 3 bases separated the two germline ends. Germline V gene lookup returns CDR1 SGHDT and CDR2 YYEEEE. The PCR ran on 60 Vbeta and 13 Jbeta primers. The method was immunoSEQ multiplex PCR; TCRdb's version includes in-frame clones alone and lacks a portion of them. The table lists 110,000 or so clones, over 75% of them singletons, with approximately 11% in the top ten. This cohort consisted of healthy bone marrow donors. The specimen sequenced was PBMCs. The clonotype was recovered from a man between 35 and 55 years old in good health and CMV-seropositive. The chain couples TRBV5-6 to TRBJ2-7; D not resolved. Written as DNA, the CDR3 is TGTGCCAGCAGCTTGGGTAACGAGCAGTACTTC. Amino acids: CASSLGNEQYF.